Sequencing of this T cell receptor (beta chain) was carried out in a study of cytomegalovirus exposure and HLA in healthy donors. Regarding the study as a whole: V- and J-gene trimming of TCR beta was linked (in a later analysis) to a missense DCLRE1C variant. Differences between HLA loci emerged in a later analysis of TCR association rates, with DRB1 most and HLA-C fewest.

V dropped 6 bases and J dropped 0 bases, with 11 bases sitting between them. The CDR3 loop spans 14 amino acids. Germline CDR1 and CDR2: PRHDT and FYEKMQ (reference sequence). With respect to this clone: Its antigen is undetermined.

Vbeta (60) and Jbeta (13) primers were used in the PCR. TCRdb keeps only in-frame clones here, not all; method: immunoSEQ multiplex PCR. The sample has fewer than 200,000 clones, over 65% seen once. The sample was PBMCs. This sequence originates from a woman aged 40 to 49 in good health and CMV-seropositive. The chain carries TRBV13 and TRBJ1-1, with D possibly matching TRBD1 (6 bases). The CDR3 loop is CASSSGDVNTEAFF. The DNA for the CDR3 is TGTGCCAGCAGTTCAGGGGACGTGAACACTGAAGCTTTCTTT.